This T cell receptor beta chain was profiled in a study of post-analysis software for immune sequencing data. Each TCR beta cDNA library carried unique molecular identifiers. When 1 to 10 million T cells were used, they gave a few hundred thousand cDNA molecules. TCRdb ran MiXCR on the PCR reads and lists one entry per CDR3 protein. This table has approximately 660,000 distinct CDR3 sequences, approximately 59% appearing once. Study results and caveats: TRBV segments more frequent in patients than in controls numbered five and included TRBV5-6, TRBV5-1 and TRBV20-1.

On this clonotype itself: The target antigen is unknown.

Germline CDR1 MNHEY, CDR2 SMNVEV (reference sequence). The CDR3 loop spans 15 amino acids. J was trimmed by 1 base and V by 5 bases; bases with no gene match: 6. Input material: blood. The chain carries TRBV27 and TRBJ1-2, with TRBD1 matching 8 bases. The source is a girl aged 2-10 years with multiple sclerosis. CDR3 sequence reads: CASSPRQGINYGYTF. The DNA for the CDR3 is TGTGCCAGCAGTCCTCGACAGGGGATTAACTATGGCTACACCTTC.